A selection of T cell receptor beta chains follows, all from one sample in a study of post-analysis software for immune sequencing data. TCRdb processed the PCR reads anew with MiXCR; each CDR3 protein has one entry. The sample holds roughly 800,000 distinct CDR3 sequences; 25% to 30% are singletons and the top ten take around 0.6%. The sequencing sample was made of blood. These receptors were collected from a girl under 18 with multiple sclerosis. Both conserved end residues are part of each CDR3. D genes are given only for firm matches. Clone size appears in some rows only: once, few, many, or a class for an expanded clone.

>TRBJ2-5|TRBV27|19|TRBD2|-
TGTGCCAGCAGTTTCAGAATTGTACTAGCGGGAGGGCCTGGAGAGACCCAGTACTTC
CASSFRIVLAGGPGETQYF
>TRBJ1-5|TRBV13|13|-|-
TGTGCCAGCAGCCCCGGGGGGACTCAGCCCCAGCATTTT
CASSPGGTQPQHF
>TRBJ2-1|TRBV3-1|15|-|-
TGTGCCAGCAGCCCAACACCTACGATTCACAATAAGCAGTTCTTC
CASSPTPTIHNKQFF
>TRBJ1-5|TRBV28|15|TRBD1|-
TGTGCCAGCAGTTTACCAGGGGGACTTTGGCAGCCCCAGCATTTT
CASSLPGGLWQPQHF
>TRBJ2-7|TRBV20-1|12|-|many
TGCACCAGCTATGCCGACGGCAGGGAGCAGTACTTC
CTSYADGREQYF
>TRBJ2-1|TRBV7-8|15|-|few
TGTGCCAGCAGCACCCGACAGAGCTCCTACAATGAGCAGTTCTTC
CASSTRQSSYNEQFF
>TRBJ2-7|TRBV7-2|16|TRBD2|many
TGTGCCAGCAGCCCACCGGGACTAGCGTTCTCCTACGAGCAGTACTTC
CASSPPGLAFSYEQYF
>TRBJ1-2|TRBV2|11|-|few
TGTGCCAGCACTACAGGTTATGGCTACACCTTC
CASTTGYGYTF
>TRBJ2-1|TRBV20-1|14|TRBD2|-
TGCAGTGCCCCCCAAACTAGCGGGGTAAATGAGCAGTTCTTC
CSAPQTSGVNEQFF
>TRBJ2-7|TRBV12-3/TRBV12-4|13|-|few
TGTGCCAGCAGTATTGGACACGTCTACGAGCAGTACTTC
CASSIGHVYEQYF
>TRBJ2-5|TRBV7-2|16|TRBD2|-
TGTGCCAGCAGCCCGACTAGCGGGGGAGCCGGTGGGACCCAGTACTTC
CASSPTSGGAGGTQYF
>TRBJ1-4|TRBV20-1|15|-|-
TGCAGTGCTAGAGATTTCTCCTGGGCTAGTGAAAAACTGTTTTTT
CSARDFSWASEKLFF
>TRBJ2-3|TRBV27|14|-|-
TGTGCCAGCCACGGCGGCTGGGGCACAGATACGCAGTATTTT
CASHGGWGTDTQYF
>TRBJ1-5|TRBV10-3|15|TRBD1|few
TGTGCCACCCAAAGTTGGGACAGGGGGAATCAGCCCCAGCATTTT
CATQSWDRGNQPQHF
>TRBJ2-7|TRBV11-2|14|-|-
TGTGCCAGCAGCTTAGATGGGGCTAGCTACGAGCAGTACTTC
CASSLDGASYEQYF
>TRBJ2-1|TRBV6-1|15|-|-
TGTGCCAGCAGGCCCGAGTCCGGGGTCTACAATGAGCAGTTCTTC
CASRPESGVYNEQFF
>TRBJ2-4|TRBV7-9|16|-|-
TGTGCCAGCAGCCGGGACACCTCAGGGACCAAAAACATTCAGTACTTC
CASSRDTSGTKNIQYF
>TRBJ1-4|TRBV29-1|14|-|few
TGCAGCGTTGGTGGAGGGGCAACTAATGAAAAACTGTTTTTT
CSVGGGATNEKLFF
>TRBJ2-7|TRBV7-9|18|TRBD2|-
TGTGCCAGCAGCTTCCCCACGTCACCCGGGACTAGAGCCTACGAGCAGTACTTC
CASSFPTSPGTRAYEQYF
>TRBJ2-1|TRBV6-1|14|TRBD1|few
TGTGCCAGCTTGTGGAGACAGGGTGGCAATGAGCAGTTCTTC
CASLWRQGGNEQFF
>TRBJ1-5|TRBV7-9|15|-|few
TGTGCCAGCAGCCCATCGGGGCAGGGGAATCAGCCCCAGCATTTT
CASSPSGQGNQPQHF
>TRBJ2-7|TRBV20-1|13|TRBD1|few
TGCAGTCCTGAGGACAGGGGAGGAGGGCGGCAGTACTTC
CSPEDRGGGRQYF
>TRBJ2-3|TRBV11-2|17|-|few
TGTGCCAGCAGCTTAGACCTAGGCGGGACTAGCACAGATACGCAGTATTTT
CASSLDLGGTSTDTQYF
>TRBJ2-5|TRBV5-6|16|-|few
TGTGCCAGCAGCTGGACGGCGGGACTGCCCCAAGAGACCCAGTACTTC
CASSWTAGLPQETQYF
>TRBJ1-5|TRBV4-3|14|-|many
TGCGCCAGCAGCCAAGGGACAGCCAATCAGCCCCAGCATTTT
CASSQGTANQPQHF
>TRBJ2-1|TRBV7-9|13|TRBD1|-
TGTGCCAGCAGAGCAGGGGGATTCAATGAGCAGTTCTTC
CASRAGGFNEQFF
>TRBJ1-5|TRBV2|13|-|-
TGTGCCAGCCAACCAGACCGTTTGCAGCCCCAGCATTTT
CASQPDRLQPQHF
>TRBJ2-7|TRBV10-2|13|-|few
TGCGCCAGCAGTGAGTCCCGGCCCTACGAGCAGTACTTC
CASSESRPYEQYF
>TRBJ2-7|TRBV20-1|15|-|few
TGCAGTGCTATAAATCGAAGGAAGAGCTCCTACGAGCAGTACTTC
CSAINRRKSSYEQYF
>TRBJ2-5|TRBV7-2|14|-|few
TGTGCCAGCAGCTTAGGCTCACTAGGGGAGACCCAGTACTTC
CASSLGSLGETQYF
>TRBJ2-3|TRBV10-3|12|TRBD1|many
TGTGCCATCAGCGAGACAGGGGATACGCAGTATTTT
CAISETGDTQYF
>TRBJ1-5|TRBV20-1|16|-|few
TGCAGTGCTAGGGATCCCAGGGATTATTCTCGACAGCCCCAGCATTTT
CSARDPRDYSRQPQHF
>TRBJ2-4|TRBV11-2|15|-|few
TGTGCCAGCAGCTTAGTCCCGGGGGCAGGGAACATTCAGTACTTC
CASSLVPGAGNIQYF
>TRBJ2-5|TRBV20-1|13|-|once
TGCAGTGCTAGAGAGGGAGAGTGGAAGACCCAGTACTTC
CSAREGEWKTQYF
>TRBJ1-2|TRBV7-6|17|TRBD1|many
TGTGCCAGCAGCCTAGGGTGGGCAGGGGGCACTAACTATGGCTACACCTTC
CASSLGWAGGTNYGYTF
>TRBJ1-5|TRBV20-1|16|-|-
TGCAGTGCTAGATCCCGAACCATCTTTAGCAATCAGCCCCAGCATTTT
CSARSRTIFSNQPQHF
>TRBJ2-4|TRBV6-6|12|-|-
TGTGCCAGCAGTAGCGGCCAAAACATTCAGTACTTC
CASSSGQNIQYF
>TRBJ2-7|TRBV20-1|16|TRBD2|-
TGCAGTGCTATCTCGGGACTAGCCATTAGAGTCTACGAGCAGGACTTC
CSAISGLAIRVYEQDF
>TRBJ2-1|TRBV2|14|-|few
TGTGCCAGCAGTCCTTCGCCGGGGATTAATGAGCAGTTCTTC
CASSPSPGINEQFF
>TRBJ2-7|TRBV15|14|-|-
TGTGCCACCAGCAGAGATTACGGCTCCTACGAGCAGTACTTC
CATSRDYGSYEQYF
>TRBJ2-7|TRBV7-6|16|TRBD2|-
TGTGCCAGCAGTTATAACCCGGGACGAGCGGGGCACGAGCAGTACTTC
CASSYNPGRAGHEQYF
>TRBJ2-4|TRBV7-2|16|-|-
TGTGCCAGCGGCTCCGCGGGGTCTGGTACCAAAAACATTCAGTACTTC
CASGSAGSGTKNIQYF
>TRBJ2-4|TRBV20-1|14|TRBD2|-
TGCAGTGCAGAGAGCGGGACGGCCAAAAACATTCAGTACTTC
CSAESGTAKNIQYF
>TRBJ2-5|TRBV27|14|-|-
TGTGCCAGCAGCCTGACAGCTTCAGGAGAGACCCAGTACTTC
CASSLTASGETQYF
>TRBJ2-1|TRBV3-1|13|TRBD1|-
TGTGCCAGCAGCCAAGACAGGGGGACGGAGCAGTTCTTC
CASSQDRGTEQFF
>TRBJ2-1|TRBV28|15|-|-
TGTGCCAGCAGTTTATATCGTCTAGGTAGAAATGAGCAGTTCTTC
CASSLYRLGRNEQFF
>TRBJ1-2|TRBV29-1|12|TRBD1|-
TGCAGCGTTGAACCAACAGGGGATGGCTACACCTTC
CSVEPTGDGYTF
>TRBJ2-1|TRBV7-8|17|-|-
TGTGCCAGCAGCCAACAGAAGATGTCGACAGGTCCAAATGAGCAGTTCTTC
CASSQQKMSTGPNEQFF
>TRBJ1-2|TRBV6-2/TRBV6-3|13|-|once
TGTGCCAGCAAGCCCATCGGGTCCGGGGGCTACACCTTC
CASKPIGSGGYTF
>TRBJ2-1|TRBV6-1|19|TRBD2|-
TGTGCCAGCAGTGAATACGGCGGGGGGGCTTCACTCTCCTACGATGGGCAGTTCTTC
CASSEYGGGASLSYDGQFF
>TRBJ2-3|TRBV21-1|15|-|-
TGTGCCAGCAGCAAACCCCCTAGCGGGTCAGATACGCAGTATTTT
CASSKPPSGSDTQYF
>TRBJ2-3|TRBV6-5|17|TRBD2|many
TGTGCCAGCAGTTATGGGACTAGCGGGAAACGCACAGATACGCAGTATTTT
CASSYGTSGKRTDTQYF
>TRBJ2-7|TRBV5-5|14|-|-
TGTGCCAGCAGCTCGTGGGAGGTAATCTACGAGCAGTACTTC
CASSSWEVIYEQYF
>TRBJ2-1|TRBV20-1|16|-|-
TGCAGTGCTAGAGATTCGCCGGGAAGCTCCTACAGTGAGCAGTTCTTC
CSARDSPGSSYSEQFF
>TRBJ2-1|TRBV19|14|-|-
TGTGCCAGTAGTATGGGGGGGCCCCTCAATGAGCAGTTCTTC
CASSMGGPLNEQFF
>TRBJ2-7|TRBV6-6|14|TRBD1|-
TGTGCCAGCAGTTTCCCCGGGACAGGGGTCGAGCAGTACTTC
CASSFPGTGVEQYF
>TRBJ1-2|TRBV5-1|14|TRBD1|-
TGCGCCAGCACTCTCGAACAGGGGGCTGGTGGCTACACCTTC
CASTLEQGAGGYTF
>TRBJ2-7|TRBV9|14|-|few
TGTGCCAGCAGCCCATCCAGCGGGCCTTACGAGCAGTACTTC
CASSPSSGPYEQYF
>TRBJ2-7|TRBV20-1|13|TRBD1|many
TGCAGTGCCGGACAGGGTCGGGGCTACGAGCAGTACTTC
CSAGQGRGYEQYF